The 26 T cell receptor beta chains reported below all come from one sample, sequenced in a study of blood T cell repertoires in COVID-19. Data came from immunoSEQ multiplex PCR; TCRdb stores just in-frame clones and leaves some out. This table has around 480,000 clones, 75% to 90% appearing once. Material: PBMCs or T cells enriched from blood (not recorded which). These receptor sequences come from a woman under 30 who had recovered from COVID-19.

The chain carries TRBV6-5 and TRBJ2-3; weak D call: TRBD1 (6 bases). This CDR3 is 11 amino acids long. Trimming removed 7 bases from V and 6 bases from J, with 8 bases in between. Germline loops: CDR1 MNHEY, CDR2 SVGAGI. The CDR3 protein is CASKGDDTQYF. CDR3 DNA sequence: TGTGCCAGCAAGGGGGACGATACGCAGTATTTT.

The gene calls are TRBV6-5 and TRBJ2-4; 10 positions match TRBD1. Germline V gives CDR1 MNHEY, CDR2 SVGAGI. The CDR3 is 15 amino acids. V was clipped by 4 bases and J by 8 bases; unmatched bases: 8. The CDR3 loop is CASSSIGQGVDIQYF. CDR3 nucleotide sequence: TGTGCCAGCAGTTCCATCGGACAGGGGGTAGACATTCAGTACTTC.

The rearrangement joins TRBV7-8 to TRBJ2-5, with 7 bases identical to TRBD2. The CDR3 has 17 amino acids. J gave up 4 bases and V 4 bases, and 15 bases lay outside the gene matches. CDR1 is SGHVS and CDR2 is FQNEAQ in the germline V gene. Here the CDR3 DNA reads TGTGCCAGCAGCTCGCCCCCGAGACTAGCTTTCGGAGAGACCCAGTACTTC. Translation gives CASSSPPRLAFGETQYF.

This chain joins TRBV5-4 and TRBJ1-2; 12 bases agree with TRBD1. CDR3 length equals 14 residues. With V trimmed by 4 bases and J by 4 bases, 2 bases remained unmatched. Germline V lookup: CDR1 SGHNT, CDR2 YYREEE (reference sequence). This chain's CDR3 is CASSPGQGAYGYTF. Here the CDR3 DNA reads TGTGCCAGCAGCCCGGGACAGGGGGCCTATGGCTACACCTTC.

The J gene is TRBJ1-5, the V gene TRBV10-1; perhaps TRBD1 as D (6 bases). Germline CDR1 and CDR2: WNHNN and SYGVQD (reference sequence). The V end was cut by 7 bases, the J end by 1 base, with 26 bases between. The CDR3 is 19 residues long. The CDR3 bases are TGCGCCAGCATCGGGGCCCCACAGGGCTTCGGGGAGAGCAATCAGCCCCAGCATTTT. This gives the protein CASIGAPQGFGESNQPQHF.

This clone showed up just a few times. The chain joins TRBV7-8 to TRBJ2-2, with 7 bases matching TRBD2. Germline lookup yields CDR1 SGHVS and CDR2 FQNEAQ. The trim removed 1 base at V and 6 bases at J, leaving 2 bases unmatched. The length of the CDR3 is 14 residues. CDR3 nucleotides: TGTGCCAGCAGCTTAGATCGGGGGGCCGGGGAGCTGTTTTTT. Residues: CASSLDRGAGELFF.

The chain combines TRBV4-2 with TRBJ1-3; TRBD1 aligns across 7 bases. The trim removed 0 bases at V and 12 bases at J, leaving 11 bases unmatched. The CDR3 runs 15 residues. Looked up from germline, CDR1 is LGHNA and CDR2 is YNFKEQ. The CDR3 sequence is CASSQDRRDSPFIYF. The CDR3 nucleotides are TGTGCCAGCAGCCAAGATCGGAGGGACAGCCCCTTCATATATTTT.

The genes are TRBV28 and TRBJ2-7; 8 positions agree with TRBD1. This CDR3 is 14 amino acids long. Per the germline V gene, CDR1 is MDHEN and CDR2 is SYDVKM. The V segment lost 4 bases and the J segment 7 bases; nucleotides outside the gene matches: 9. The CDR3 bases are TGTGCCAGCAGTTCGACACACCGGGACAGGGAGCAGTACTTC. Amino acids: CASSSTHRDREQYF.

V and J are TRBV5-1 and TRBJ2-7; 7 positions match TRBD1. The germline CDR1 and CDR2 sequences are SGHRS and YFSETQ. J lost 2 bases, V lost 1 base, and 6 bases had no gene match. The length of the CDR3 is 15 residues. The CDR3 coding sequence is TGCGCCAGCAGCTTGTACAGGGGCGAAACCTACGAGCAGTACTTC. This sequence encodes CASSLYRGETYEQYF.

The chain joins TRBV29-1 to TRBJ1-1; no clear D gene. Germline V CDR1 and CDR2: SQVTM, ANQGSEA. The germline V and J ends were trimmed by 5 bases and 0 bases, with 10 bases remaining between them. This CDR3 comprises 13 residues. CDR3 residues: CSVRSVLNTEAFF. In DNA, the CDR3 is TGCAGCGTTCGGTCTGTTTTGAACACTGAAGCTTTCTTT. The whole variable domain, remainder taken from reference TRBV29-1 and TRBJ1-1, is SAVISQKPSRDICQRGTSLTIQCQVDSQVTMMFWYRQQPGQSLTLIATANQGSEATYESGFVIDKFPISRPNLTFSTLTVSNMSPEDSSIYLCSVRSVLNTEAFFGQGTRLTVV.

The chain combines TRBV7-9 with TRBJ1-5, with D perhaps TRBD1 (6 bases). V lost 0 bases, J lost 7 bases, and 10 bases lay in between. The germline gives CDR1 SEHNR, CDR2 FQNEAQ (reference sequence). There are 14 residues in the CDR3. CDR3 protein: CASSLAGGRQPQHF. The CDR3 DNA reads as TGTGCCAGCAGCTTAGCGGGGGGGCGGCAGCCCCAGCATTTT.

The V call is TRBV4-2, the J call TRBJ2-5, with 8 bases aligning to TRBD2. This CDR3 region has 17 residues. The V segment lost 0 bases and the J segment 6 bases; nucleotides outside the gene matches: 12. CDR1 LGHNA and CDR2 YNFKEQ come from the germline V gene. CDR3 amino acids: CASSQDLDGGAIKTQYF. In nucleotides, the CDR3 is TGTGCCAGCAGCCAAGATCTAGACGGGGGGGCCATTAAGACCCAGTACTTC.

This clone was seen once. J is TRBJ1-2 and V is TRBV2; TRBD1 might be the D (5 bases). The V end lost 4 bases, the J end lost 7 bases, and 10 bases lay between the germline ends. Looked up from germline, CDR1 is SNHLY and CDR2 is FYNNEI. This CDR3 is 12 amino acids long. The DNA for the CDR3 is TGTGCCAGCAGTGTACGGCAGGGTGGCTACACCTTC. It specifies CASSVRQGGYTF.

The rearrangement links TRBV5-4 to TRBJ2-7; TRBD2 aligns across 10 bases. CDR3 length: 16 residues. In germline, CDR1 is SGHNT, CDR2 YYREEE (reference sequence). V trimming: 1 base; J trimming: 4 bases; junction bases outside the gene matches: 8. The CDR3 DNA is TGTGCCAGCAGCTTGACCTCTAGCGGGGGCGTTTACGAGCAGTACTTC. Translation: CASSLTSSGGVYEQYF.

The chain links TRBV5-1 to TRBJ2-2; no definite D call. V lost 0 bases and J lost 4, with 7 bases in between. The CDR3 totals 14 residues. Germline V gene lookup returns CDR1 SGHRS and CDR2 YFSETQ. The CDR3: CASSLEVSTGELFF. CDR3 DNA sequence: TGCGCCAGCAGCTTGGAAGTTAGCACCGGGGAGCTGTTTTTT.

The chain couples TRBV19 to TRBJ1-4; D gene uncertain. In germline, CDR1 is LNHDA, CDR2 SQIVND (reference sequence). The CDR3 has 16 amino acids. V dropped 5 bases and J dropped 4 bases, with 17 bases sitting between them. The CDR3 loop is CASSSDGISFNEKLFF. CDR3 sequence (DNA): TGTGCCAGTAGTTCCGACGGGATTAGCTTTAATGAAAAACTGTTTTTT.

The chain couples TRBV9 to TRBJ1-5; 8 bases agree with TRBD1. The V segment lost 0 bases and the J segment 3 bases; nucleotides outside the gene matches: 2. The CDR3 contains 15 residues. Germline CDR1 reads SGDLS; CDR2 reads YYNGEE. The CDR3: CASSVGQGNNQPQHF. The CDR3, as DNA: TGTGCCAGCAGCGTAGGACAGGGGAACAATCAGCCCCAGCATTTT.

The chain couples TRBV12-3 or TRBV12-4 to TRBJ1-2, with 7 bases aligning to TRBD1. The CDR3 has 12 residues. With V trimmed by 5 bases and J by 8 bases, 5 bases remained unmatched. CDR3: CASSIQGKGYTF. The CDR3 bases are TGTGCCAGCAGTATACAGGGGAAGGGCTACACCTTC.

CDR3 region: CASSLVTRGSGTDTQYF. CDR3 nucleotides: TGCGCCAGCAGCTTGGTTACGCGGGGGAGTGGGACAGATACGCAGTATTTT. The J gene is TRBJ2-3, the V gene TRBV5-1; 7 bases line up with TRBD2. CDR3 size: 17 residues. Germline V gene sequence: CDR1 SGHRS, CDR2 YFSETQ. V shed 0 bases and J 3 bases; nucleotides not matched to a gene: 10.

The chain is built from TRBV28 and TRBJ2-5; tentatively, D is TRBD1 (7 bases). V dropped 8 bases and J dropped 6 bases, with 28 bases sitting between them. There are 17 residues in the CDR3. Germline V gene sequence: CDR1 MDHEN, CDR2 SYDVKM. The chain's CDR3 is CASGGRMRRGREKTQYF. CDR3 nucleotides: TGTGCCAGCGGCGGTCGTATGCGGAGGGGGCGCGAAAAGACCCAGTACTTC.

Comments on this clone: This likely traces to a read error, being one base from a far larger clone. The chain joins TRBV13 to TRBJ2-7; 9 bases align to TRBD2. V was clipped by 0 bases and J by 3 bases; unmatched bases: 0. The CDR3 totals 14 residues. Germline loops: CDR1 PRHDT, CDR2 FYEKMQ (reference sequence). The DNA for the CDR3 is TGTGCCAGCAGCTTAGGGACTAGCGGCTACGAGCAGTACTTC. It yields the protein CASSLGTSGYEQYF.

The gene calls are TRBV3-1 (or the pseudogene TRBV3-2) and TRBJ2-3, with TRBD2 matching over 9 bases. J was trimmed by 6 bases and V by 5 bases; bases with no gene match: 3. The CDR3 has 13 residues. Germline CDR1 reads LGHDT; CDR2 reads YNNKEL (reference sequence). CDR3 DNA sequence: TGTGCCAGCAGCTCCGGGACTAGCGATACGCAGTATTTT. Its protein product is CASSSGTSDTQYF.

The chain couples TRBV5-1 to TRBJ2-7; 8 bases are shared with TRBD1. Losses at the gene ends were 5 bases for V and 0 bases for J; bases not matched to a gene: 13. The CDR3 runs 17 residues. The germline V gene has CDR1 SGHRS and CDR2 YFSETQ. CDR3 protein: CASSPVQGALYSYEQYF. CDR3 nucleotides: TGCGCCAGCAGTCCCGTCCAGGGGGCCCTATACTCCTACGAGCAGTACTTC. Drawing the rest from reference TRBV5-1 and TRBJ2-7, the complete variable domain is KAGVTQTPRYLIKTRGQQVTLSCSPISGHRSVSWYQQTPGQGLQFLFEYFSETQRNKGNFPGRFSGRQFSNSRSEMNVSTLELGDSALYLCASSPVQGALYSYEQYFGPGTRLTVT.

The rearrangement links TRBV19 to TRBJ1-2; 10 bases are shared with TRBD1. V shed 5 bases, J shed 4 bases, and the junction held 13 bases outside the gene matches. Germline V CDR1 and CDR2: LNHDA, SQIVND (reference sequence). The CDR3 extends over 17 amino acids. The DNA for the CDR3 is TGTGCCAGTAGTTCGCCGGGACAGGGGTCTGAAAGCTATGGCTACACCTTC. The encoded protein is CASSSPGQGSESYGYTF. The variable domain in full, with the rest retrieved from reference TRBV19 and TRBJ1-2, is DGGITQSPKYLFRKEGQNVTLSCEQNLNHDAMYWYRQDPGQGLRLIYYSQIVNDFQKGDIAEGYSVSREKKESFPLTVTSAQKNPTAFYLCASSSPGQGSESYGYTFGSGTRLTVV.

V and J are TRBV28 and TRBJ1-6; possibly TRBD1 for D (5 bases). CDR3 size: 14 residues. Trimming took off 6 bases at V and 7 bases at J, with 13 bases between the two ends. Germline CDR1 is MDHEN and CDR2 is SYDVKM. The chain's CDR3 is CASRQGLENSPLHF. The CDR3, as DNA: TGTGCCAGCAGGCAGGGTCTGGAGAATTCACCCCTCCACTTT.

To note about this clone: This sample also contains other DNA sequences that code for the same CDR3. V usage is TRBV2 and J usage is TRBJ2-5; 12 bases are a match to TRBD2. Per germline, CDR1 SNHLY and CDR2 FYNNEI. V was pared by 4 bases and J by 3 bases, with 3 bases of the junction left unmatched. The length of the CDR3 is 15 residues. The CDR3 loop reads CASSVLAGGKETQYF. The DNA of the CDR3 is TGTGCCAGCAGTGTACTAGCGGGGGGAAAAGAGACCCAGTACTTC.